The next 14 T cell receptor beta chains were all read from a single sample in a study of CD8+ T cells in alopecia areata. RNA extraction and reverse transcription yielded cDNA as sequencing template. The protocol was immunoSEQ multiplex PCR, while the TCRdb copy is restricted to in-frame clones and leaves out a portion. The table lists 95,000 to 120,000 clones, less than 60% of them singletons. This sample's treatment: oral pan-JAK inhibitor, 5-10 mg twice daily. This material consisted of CD4+ T cells sorted from blood, taken at week 24, from a patient treated with tofacitinib. The receptors derive from a human donor with alopecia areata.

This clone has more than one count but fewer than ten. The genes are TRBV29-1 and TRBJ2-5; D perhaps matches TRBD1 (5 bases). CDR3 length equals 13 residues. Germline CDR1 is SQVTM and CDR2 is ANQGSEA. The V end lost 4 bases, the J end lost 0 bases, and 9 bases lay between the germline ends. The CDR3 nucleotides are TGCAGCGTTGCGACAGAGTACCAAGAGACCCAGTACTTC. This translates into CSVATEYQETQYF.

The chain joins TRBV7-2 to TRBJ2-4; D is unresolved. The CDR3 length is 16 residues. Deletions cut 5 bases from V and 0 bases from J, with 14 bases between. Germline CDR1 is SGHTA and CDR2 is FQGNSA. This CDR3 is CASSPSHLIAKNIQYF. CDR3 in DNA: TGTGCCAGCAGCCCGTCACACCTAATAGCCAAAAACATTCAGTACTTC.

This sequence joins TRBV4-3 and TRBJ1-1, with 11 nucleotides matching TRBD1. Germline assignment: CDR1 LGHNA and CDR2 YSLEER. The CDR3 totals 16 residues. Losses at the gene ends were 4 bases for V and 6 bases for J; bases not matched to a gene: 10. CDR3 loop: CASSRTAGTGGAEAFF. For the CDR3, the DNA is TGCGCCAGCAGCCGTACGGCCGGGACAGGGGGTGCTGAAGCTTTCTTT.

The V gene is TRBV7-6, the J gene TRBJ1-6; perhaps TRBD1 as D (5 bases). Trimming left V 5 bases short and J 11 bases short, with 16 bases between. CDR1 and CDR2 from the germline V gene are SGHVS and FNYEAQ. The CDR3 runs to 14 residues. CDR3 residues: CASSPVQGGTPLHF. CDR3 nucleotide sequence: TGTGCCAGCAGCCCCGTGCAGGGTGGAACACCCCTCCACTTT.

This clone occurred a few times. J is TRBJ1-1 and V is TRBV4-3; 9 bases align to TRBD1. V trimming: 4 bases; J trimming: 8 bases; junction bases outside the gene matches: 2. This CDR3 has 12 residues. Germline V CDR1 and CDR2: LGHNA, YSLEER. The CDR3 region is CASSLDRGEAFF. The CDR3, as DNA: TGCGCCAGCAGCCTGGACAGGGGCGAAGCTTTCTTT.

This chain connects TRBV9 to TRBJ2-1; possible D gene TRBD2, 6 bases. Trimming left V 1 base short and J 9 bases short, with 17 bases between. Germline loops: CDR1 SGDLS, CDR2 YYNGEE. CDR3 size: 15 residues. CDR3 amino acids: CASSVSWRGGGEQFF. The CDR3 coding sequence is TGTGCCAGCAGCGTAAGTTGGCGGGGAGGTGGTGAGCAGTTCTTC.

V usage is TRBV5-4 and J usage is TRBJ2-4, with 8 bases identical to TRBD2. The ends lost 10 bases at V and 1 base at J; junction bases unmatched: 10. Germline V gives CDR1 SGHNT, CDR2 YYREEE (reference sequence). CDR3 length: 15 residues. The CDR3 DNA reads TGTGCCTCCAGCTCGGGGGGGCCGGCCAAAAACATTCAGTACTTC. Translating gives CASSSGGPAKNIQYF.

The V call is TRBV5-4, the J call TRBJ2-1, with D perhaps TRBD2 (6 bases). Deletions cut 4 bases from V and 0 bases from J, with 11 bases between. The V gene's germline CDR1 is SGHNT and CDR2 YYREEE (reference sequence). The CDR3 contains 15 residues. The CDR3 coding sequence is TGTGCCAGCAGCCTCGGGGGTGTCTCCTACAATGAGCAGTTCTTC. Protein: CASSLGGVSYNEQFF.

The chain is built from TRBV4-3 and TRBJ2-5, with 8 bases aligning to TRBD2. Germline values: CDR1 LGHNA, CDR2 YSLEER. Losses at the gene ends were 3 bases for V and 5 bases for J; bases not matched to a gene: 11. The CDR3 sequence is 16 residues long. CDR3 nucleotide sequence: TGCGCCAGCAGCCATCTCTGCGGGGGGCCGGGGGAGACCCAGTACTTC. Its translation is CASSHLCGGPGETQYF.

This chain connects TRBV7-2 to TRBJ1-2; D is possibly TRBD1 (5 bases). V was shortened by 6 bases and J by 2 bases, with 10 bases between the two germline ends. Per the germline V gene, CDR1 is SGHTA and CDR2 is FQGNSA. The CDR3 has 13 residues. CDR3 region: CASSPDRNYGYTF. The CDR3 DNA reads as TGTGCCAGCAGTCCCGACAGAAACTATGGCTACACCTTC.

J is TRBJ2-5 and V is TRBV30; D is unresolved. CDR1 and CDR2 (germline): GTSNPN, SVGIG (reference sequence). The V end lost 3 bases, the J end lost 1 base, and 15 bases lay between the germline ends. CDR3 size: 15 residues. The CDR3: CAWRKARGPQETQYF. Here the CDR3 DNA reads TGTGCCTGGAGGAAGGCTAGAGGACCCCAAGAGACCCAGTACTTC. Together with reference TRBV30 and TRBJ2-5, the CDR3 gives the full variable domain: SQTIHQWPATLVQPVGSPLSLECTVEGTSNPNLYWYRQAAGRGLQLLFYSVGIGQISSEVPQNLSASRPQDRQFILSSKKLLLSDSGFYLCAWRKARGPQETQYFGPGTRLLVL.

In its sample, this clone was seen a few times. The rearrangement links TRBV27 to TRBJ2-3; 8 bases align to TRBD1. From germline, CDR1 is MNHEY and CDR2 SMNVEV (reference sequence). V lost 4 bases, J lost 0 bases, and 3 bases stayed unmatched. CDR3 length: 15 amino acids. The CDR3 DNA follows: TGTGCCAGCAGTTCTTGGACAGGGAGCACAGATACGCAGTATTTT. Protein product: CASSSWTGSTDTQYF.

The chain carries TRBV2 and TRBJ2-7; D is unclear. CDR1 is SNHLY and CDR2 is FYNNEI in the germline V gene. Trimming stripped 6 bases from V and 9 bases from J, with 15 bases between. The CDR3 runs 12 residues. The CDR3 loop is CASSGEDTGQYF. In DNA form, the CDR3 reads TGTGCCAGCAGCGGTGAAGACACGGGGCAGTACTTC.

The rearrangement links TRBV6-5 to TRBJ1-2; D call uncertain. Germline CDR1 and CDR2: MNHEY and SVGAGI. The V end was cut by 2 bases, the J end by 4 bases, with 8 bases between. The CDR3 totals 13 residues. The CDR3 region has the DNA TGTGCCAGCAGTTACGACCGGTCCTATGGCTACACCTTC. Translated, it gives CASSYDRSYGYTF.